This passage covers 8 T cell receptor beta chains from one sample sequenced in a study of blood T cell repertoires in COVID-19. The repertoire was sequenced with immunoSEQ multiplex PCR; TCRdb's copy has only in-frame clones and lacks some. Altogether approximately 250,000 clones are present, 70% to 90% being singletons, with the ten largest covering around 6.5%. Sequenced input: peripheral blood. These receptors came from a woman aged 55-69 years with active or convalescent COVID-19.

This chain connects TRBV3-1 (or the pseudogene TRBV3-2) to TRBJ2-7; D might be TRBD2 (5 bases). The V end was cut by 3 bases, the J end by 6 bases, with 15 bases between. CDR3 size: 14 residues. Looked up from germline, CDR1 is LGHDT and CDR2 is YNNKEL (reference sequence). The CDR3 DNA is TGTGCCAGCAGCCAGGACCCTACCCGGGGCGAGCAGTACTTC. This gives the protein CASSQDPTRGEQYF.

The chain combines TRBV18 with TRBJ2-3; 10 nucleotides match TRBD2. After removal of 0 bases from V and 4 bases from J, the junction contained 7 bases not matched to a gene. Germline CDR1 is KGHSH and CDR2 is LQKENI. This CDR3 is 17 amino acids long. CDR3 amino acids: CASSPPNPSGGADTQYF. The CDR3 DNA follows: TGTGCCAGCTCACCACCGAATCCTAGCGGGGGCGCAGATACGCAGTATTTT.

The chain is built from TRBV21-1 and TRBJ2-6; no check of the table's D call, TRBD1, against the DNA was made. TRBV21-1 constitutes a pseudogene. The CDR3 is made up of 18 amino acids. DNA of the CDR3: TGTGCCAGCAGCAAAGTACAGGTTCGCCTGTCTGGGGCCAACGTCCTGACTTTC. This gives the protein CASSKVQVRLSGANVLTF.

V usage is TRBV6-5 and J usage is TRBJ1-5; weak D call: TRBD1 (6 bases). V shed 4 bases and J shed 0 bases, with 10 bases lying between them. The CDR3 runs to 15 residues. Germline V CDR1 and CDR2: MNHEY, SVGAGI. CDR3 DNA: TGTGCCAGCAGTTTGGACAGAGATAGCAATCAGCCCCAGCATTTT. Translated, it gives CASSLDRDSNQPQHF.

The rearrangement links TRBV11-3 to TRBJ2-3; a weak D match, TRBD2 (5 bases). Germline CDR1 and CDR2: SGHNT and YENEEA. Trimming took off 3 bases at V and 2 bases at J, with 12 bases between the two ends. The CDR3 is made up of 15 amino acids. The DNA of the CDR3 is TGTGCCAGCAGCTTTCAAGGACTCCACACAGATACGCAGTATTTT. Its translation: CASSFQGLHTDTQYF.

The chain has TRBV5-5 and TRBJ2-2, with 7 bases identical to TRBD1. The CDR3 runs 15 residues. Germline-derived CDR1 and CDR2 are SGHKS and YYEKEE (reference sequence). With V trimmed by 4 bases and J by 5 bases, 8 bases remained unmatched. CDR3 loop: CASSLRQGQTGELFF. CDR3 DNA sequence: TGTGCCAGCAGCCTGAGACAGGGTCAGACCGGGGAGCTGTTTTTT.

The gene calls are TRBV10-2 and TRBJ1-5; D is unclear. Trimming removed 4 bases from V and 2 bases from J, with 9 bases in between. The CDR3 contains 14 residues. Germline loops: CDR1 WSHSY, CDR2 SAAADI. The DNA of the CDR3 is TGCGCCAGCAGTGGGCAGTATGGCAATCAGCCCCAGCATTTT. Translated, it gives CASSGQYGNQPQHF.

The genes are TRBV13 and TRBJ2-2; 10 bases agree with TRBD2. CDR3 size: 16 residues. V shed 1 base, J shed 6 bases, and the junction held 5 bases outside the gene matches. Germline CDR1 and CDR2: PRHDT and FYEKMQ (reference sequence). CDR3 coding DNA: TGTGCCAGCAGCTTAGAAGCTAGCGGGGGAGCCGGGGAGCTGTTTTTT. This codes for CASSLEASGGAGELFF.